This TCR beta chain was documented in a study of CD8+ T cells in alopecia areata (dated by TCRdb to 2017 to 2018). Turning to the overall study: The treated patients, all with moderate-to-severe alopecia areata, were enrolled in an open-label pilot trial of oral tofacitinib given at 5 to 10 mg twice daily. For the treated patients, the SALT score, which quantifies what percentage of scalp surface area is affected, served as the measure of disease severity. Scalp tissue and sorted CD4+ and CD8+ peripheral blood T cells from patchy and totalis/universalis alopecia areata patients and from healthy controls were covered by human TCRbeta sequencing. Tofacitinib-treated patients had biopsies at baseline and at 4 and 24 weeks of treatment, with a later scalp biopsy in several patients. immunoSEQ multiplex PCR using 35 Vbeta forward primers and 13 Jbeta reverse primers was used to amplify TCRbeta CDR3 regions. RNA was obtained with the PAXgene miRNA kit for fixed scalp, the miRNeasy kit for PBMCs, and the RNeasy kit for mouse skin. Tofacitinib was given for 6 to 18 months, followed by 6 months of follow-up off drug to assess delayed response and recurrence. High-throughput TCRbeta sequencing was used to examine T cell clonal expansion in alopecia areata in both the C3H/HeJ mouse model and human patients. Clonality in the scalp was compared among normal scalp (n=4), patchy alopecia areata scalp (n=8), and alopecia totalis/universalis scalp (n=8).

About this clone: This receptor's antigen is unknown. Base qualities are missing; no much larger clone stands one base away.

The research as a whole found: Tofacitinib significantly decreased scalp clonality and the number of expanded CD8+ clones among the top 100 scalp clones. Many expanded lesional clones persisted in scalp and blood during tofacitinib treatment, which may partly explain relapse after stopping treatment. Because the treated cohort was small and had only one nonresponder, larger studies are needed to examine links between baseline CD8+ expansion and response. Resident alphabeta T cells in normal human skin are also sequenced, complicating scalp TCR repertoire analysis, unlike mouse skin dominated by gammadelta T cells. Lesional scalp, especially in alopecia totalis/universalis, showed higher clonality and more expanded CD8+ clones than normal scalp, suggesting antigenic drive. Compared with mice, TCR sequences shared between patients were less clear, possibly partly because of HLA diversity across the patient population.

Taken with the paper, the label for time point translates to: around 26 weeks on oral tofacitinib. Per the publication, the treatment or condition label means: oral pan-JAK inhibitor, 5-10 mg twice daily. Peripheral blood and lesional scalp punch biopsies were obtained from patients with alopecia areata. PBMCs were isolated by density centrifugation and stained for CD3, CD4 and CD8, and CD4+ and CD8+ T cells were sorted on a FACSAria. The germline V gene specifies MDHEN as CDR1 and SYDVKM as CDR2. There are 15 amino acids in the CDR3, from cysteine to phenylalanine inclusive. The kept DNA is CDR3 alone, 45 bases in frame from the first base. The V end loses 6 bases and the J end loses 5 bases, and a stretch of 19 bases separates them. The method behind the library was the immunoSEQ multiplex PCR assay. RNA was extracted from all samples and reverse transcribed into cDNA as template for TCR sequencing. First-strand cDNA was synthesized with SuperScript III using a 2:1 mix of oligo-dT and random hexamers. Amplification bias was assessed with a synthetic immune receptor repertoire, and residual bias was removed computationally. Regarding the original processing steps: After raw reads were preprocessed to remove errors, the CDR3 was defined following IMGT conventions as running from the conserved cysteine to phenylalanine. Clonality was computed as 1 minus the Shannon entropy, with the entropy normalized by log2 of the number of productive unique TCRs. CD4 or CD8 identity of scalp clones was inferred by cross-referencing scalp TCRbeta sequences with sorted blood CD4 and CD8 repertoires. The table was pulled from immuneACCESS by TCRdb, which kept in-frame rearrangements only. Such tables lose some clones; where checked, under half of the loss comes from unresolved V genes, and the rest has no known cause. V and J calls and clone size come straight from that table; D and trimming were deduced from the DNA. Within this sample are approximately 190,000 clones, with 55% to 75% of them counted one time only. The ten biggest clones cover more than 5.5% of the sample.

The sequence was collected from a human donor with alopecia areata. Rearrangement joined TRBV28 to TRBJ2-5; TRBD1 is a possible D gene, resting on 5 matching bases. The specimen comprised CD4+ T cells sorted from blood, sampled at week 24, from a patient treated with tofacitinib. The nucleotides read TGTGCCAGCAGCCTTCTAAAGGGGCTGAGGGAGACCCAGTACTTC. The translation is CASSLLKGLRETQYF.